The present entry profiles one TCR beta chain with its context. The sample belongs to a study of blood T cell repertoires in COVID-19. Turning to the study itself: There were acute and convalescent COVID-19 samples, and they came from the United States, Italy and Spain. PBMCs, B-cell-depleted T cells, or T cells provided the cDNA or gDNA that made up the material.

The CDR3 consists of 14 residues. CDR1 is SGHTA, CDR2 FQGTGA, per germline. Trimming took 6 bases from V and 2 from J; bases not matched to a gene: 4. Under the authors' procedure: Using reference gene primer amplification, nucleated cell counts were estimated. Sequenced by immunoSEQ multiplex PCR; TCRdb stores in-frame clones only, minus some. V and J calls and clone size follow that table, whereas D and trimming were derived from the DNA. Among about 180,000 clones listed, about 86% were seen once. This clonotype originated in a man aged 50-60 years with active or convalescent COVID-19. The source material was peripheral blood. J is TRBJ2-7 and V is TRBV7-3; 10 nucleotides match TRBD1. The CDR3 nucleotides read TGTGCCAGCAGTCCCGGGACAGGGGCCTACGAGCAGTACTTC. This gives the protein CASSPGTGAYEQYF.